The rows below give T cell receptor beta chains drawn from one sample of a study of control samples from healthy donors and cancer patients. Assay: immunoSEQ multiplex PCR; the TCRdb copy retains only in-frame clones and omits some. Of 95,000 to 150,000 clones in the sample, 88% were seen once. What was sequenced was blood. These TCRs come from a man aged 40-49 years in good health. CDR3s include the opening cysteine and the closing phenylalanine or tryptophan. The D gene is left open where the match is weak. Clone sizes are given selectively: once, few, many, or a class where the clone is expanded.

TRBV6-5	-	TRBJ2-7	TRBD1	TGTGCCAGCACCCCCGGTCGGGACAGGGGCTGGGAGCAGTACTTC	CASTPGRDRGWEQYF
TRBV3-1/TRBV3-2	once	TRBJ2-2	-	TGTGCCAGCAGCCAACCGACAGCGACCGGGGAGCTGTTTTTT	CASSQPTATGELFF
TRBV11-2	-	TRBJ2-7	-	TGTGCCAGCAGCTTTTCCGACGGGGTCACCTACGAGCAGTACTTC	CASSFSDGVTYEQYF
TRBV5-6	few	TRBJ2-1	-	TGTGCCAGCAGCTTATACACGACAGCATACAATGAGCAGTTCTTC	CASSLYTTAYNEQFF
TRBV6-5	-	TRBJ2-7	-	TGTGCCAGCAGTTACCTTCAGGGATTAGGCGAGCAGTACTTC	CASSYLQGLGEQYF
TRBV29-1	-	TRBJ2-7	TRBD2	TGCAGCGTTGAAGATCCGGGACTAGCGGGGGTAGGCTCCTACGAGCAGTACTTC	CSVEDPGLAGVGSYEQYF
TRBV6-6	-	TRBJ2-5	TRBD2	TGTGCCAGCAGTCCCGTGTTAGCGGGGGGGGAGGAGACCCAGTACTTC	CASSPVLAGGEETQYF
TRBV11-3	-	TRBJ2-3	TRBD2	TGTGCCAGCAGCTTATTGTCGGGGGGGGGCACAGATACGCAGTATTTT	CASSLLSGGGTDTQYF
TRBV15	-	TRBJ2-7	-	TGTGCCACCAGCAGTGAGGGCAGATTCTACGAGCAGTACTTC	CATSSEGRFYEQYF
TRBV6-5	-	TRBJ1-2	-	TGTGCCACTGGTGGGGTTGCCTATGGCTACACCTTC	CATGGVAYGYTF
TRBV27	-	TRBJ2-3	-	TGTGCCAGCAGTTTGAACAGAACCACAGATACGCAGTATTTT	CASSLNRTTDTQYF
TRBV5-4	-	TRBJ2-1	TRBD2	TGTGCCAGCAGCTTGGAAGCGGGGGGCCGGAATGAGCAGTTCTTC	CASSLEAGGRNEQFF
TRBV6-5	-	TRBJ1-6	TRBD1	TGTGCCAGCAGTTACTCGGACAGGGAAATTTCACCCCTCCACTTT	CASSYSDREISPLHF
TRBV10-1	-	TRBJ2-5	TRBD2	TGCGCCAGCAGTGACGGGAGCGGGGGAACCGGAGAGACCCAGTACTTC	CASSDGSGGTGETQYF
TRBV4-1	-	TRBJ2-5	-	TGCGCCAGCAGCCAACAGGGGTACAAAGAGACCCAGTACTTC	CASSQQGYKETQYF
TRBV12-3/TRBV12-4	-	TRBJ1-2	-	TGTGCCAGCAGTCTAACAGAGAACTATGGCTACACCTTC	CASSLTENYGYTF
TRBV30	-	TRBJ1-6	-	TGTGCCTGGAGTAGTCACGACGGGTCACCCCTCCACTTT	CAWSSHDGSPLHF
TRBV7-3	few	TRBJ2-2	TRBD2	TGTGCCAGCCGACTAGCGGGGGGCCTCACCGGGGAGCTGTTTTTT	CASRLAGGLTGELFF
TRBV14	-	TRBJ1-2	-	TGTGCCAGCAGCCAAGAGGCAAACTATGGCTACACCTTC	CASSQEANYGYTF
TRBV7-9	-	TRBJ1-4	-	TGTGCCAGCAGTTTCCGGGACAAACTGTTTTTT	CASSFRDKLFF
TRBV5-1	-	TRBJ1-6	TRBD1	TGCGCCAGCAGCTCATCCGGGACAGGATCTGGTTCACCCCTCCACTTT	CASSSSGTGSGSPLHF
TRBV10-3	-	TRBJ1-1	-	TGTGCCATCAGTGAGTCGCTGAACACTGAAGCTTTCTTT	CAISESLNTEAFF
TRBV7-9	-	TRBJ1-4	TRBD1	TGTGCCAGCAGCGGGCGGGACAGCTTAAATGAAAAACTGTTTTTT	CASSGRDSLNEKLFF
TRBV24-1	-	TRBJ2-5	TRBD1	TGTGCCACCAGTGACCCCGGGACAGGGGATCAAGAGACCCAGTACTTC	CATSDPGTGDQETQYF
TRBV10-3	-	TRBJ1-5	-	TGTGCCATCAGTGAGTCGATGGGGGGAAGCAATCAGCCCCAGCATTTT	CAISESMGGSNQPQHF
TRBV7-2	-	TRBJ2-3	-	TGTGCCAGCAGCTTCGGTTATAGCACAGATACGCAGTATTTT	CASSFGYSTDTQYF
TRBV19	-	TRBJ2-2	-	TGTGCCAGTAGCGGGACGGTTAACACCGGGGAGCTGTTTTTT	CASSGTVNTGELFF
TRBV7-2	-	TRBJ1-6	-	TGTGCCAGCAGCTTAGCGTATAGAGGCAGGTCCTATAATTCACCCCTCCACTTT	CASSLAYRGRSYNSPLHF
TRBV6-5	-	TRBJ2-5	-	TGTGCCAGCCGGCTATCGGTGGTCATTCAAGAGACCCAGTACTTC	CASRLSVVIQETQYF
TRBV28	-	TRBJ1-5	-	TGTGCCAGCAGTTTGGGGGGGCGTAAGGAGCAGCCCCAGCATTTT	CASSLGGRKEQPQHF
TRBV5-8	-	TRBJ2-2	TRBD1	TGTGCCAGCAGCTTGGAGGCAGGGGGCAATACCGGGGAGCTGTTTTTT	CASSLEAGGNTGELFF
TRBV6-6	-	TRBJ2-1	-	TGTGCCCTTGGGAGCCAGGGGGGATACAATGAGCAGTTCTTC	CALGSQGGYNEQFF
TRBV3-1/TRBV3-2	-	TRBJ2-5	-	TGTGCCAGCAGCCGACTACAAGAGACCCAGTACTTC	CASSRLQETQYF
TRBV5-5	-	TRBJ2-3	TRBD2	TGTGCCAGCAGCCTCTCCGGGCGGGGGAACACAGATACGCAGTATTTT	CASSLSGRGNTDTQYF
TRBV6-1	-	TRBJ2-7	TRBD1	TGTGCCAGCAGTGACCCCGGGACAGGGTCCTACGAGCAGTACTTC	CASSDPGTGSYEQYF
TRBV7-9	-	TRBJ2-3	TRBD2	TGTGCCAGCAGCCCCGGACTAGCGGGGGGCCCCACAGATACGCAGTATTTT	CASSPGLAGGPTDTQYF
TRBV25-1	-	TRBJ1-2	-	TGTGCCAGCAGTGCCACAGACGGGACGGCAAACTATGGCTACACCTTC	CASSATDGTANYGYTF
TRBV24-1	few	TRBJ1-2	-	TGTGCCACCAGTGACTCTACGACATCCAGCTATGGCTACACCTTC	CATSDSTTSSYGYTF
TRBV9	-	TRBJ1-3	TRBD1	TGTGCCAGCAGCCCCAGAGGGACAGGGGACTCTGGAAACACCATATATTTT	CASSPRGTGDSGNTIYF
TRBV19	-	TRBJ1-5	TRBD1	TGTGCCAGTACCCCGGGACAGGGGAACAATCAGCCCCAGCATTTT	CASTPGQGNNQPQHF
TRBV6-1	-	TRBJ1-5	-	TGTGCCAGCAGCTGGGCGGGGGCTGATCAGCCCCAGCATTTT	CASSWAGADQPQHF
TRBV15	-	TRBJ1-2	TRBD1	TGTGCCACCAGCAGAGGGGACAGGGGGTATGGCTACACCTTC	CATSRGDRGYGYTF
TRBV14	-	TRBJ1-6	-	TGTGCCAGCAGCCAAGATTTTCCGGGGCCGGAGGGGGGTTCACCCCTCCACTTT	CASSQDFPGPEGGSPLHF
TRBV6-5	-	TRBJ2-7	TRBD1	TGTGCCAGCAGGACAGGGGCCGACGACGAGCAGTACTTC	CASRTGADDEQYF
TRBV7-3	-	TRBJ2-3	TRBD2	TGTGCCAGCAGCTTAGGGACTAGCGGCCTCACAGATACGCAGTATTTT	CASSLGTSGLTDTQYF
TRBV6-5	-	TRBJ2-7	-	TGTGCCAGCAGTAACTACGAGCAGTACTTC	CASSNYEQYF
TRBV12-5	-	TRBJ2-3	-	TGTGCTAGTGGTTTGGTACTTAGAGGAGAACTCACAGATACGCAGTATTTT	CASGLVLRGELTDTQYF
TRBV12-5	-	TRBJ1-1	TRBD1	TGTGCTAGTGGTTGGAGGGGACAGGCGAACACTGAAGCTTTCTTT	CASGWRGQANTEAFF
TRBV2	-	TRBJ2-6	-	TGTGCCAGCAGAAACAGGGTGTCTGGGGCCAACGTCCTGACTTTC	CASRNRVSGANVLTF
TRBV21-1	-	TRBJ2-3	-	TGTGCCATCCGGGCGGTGTGGCGGACTAGCACAGATACGCAGTATTTT	CAIRAVWRTSTDTQYF
TRBV5-8	once	TRBJ1-5	-	TGTGCCAGCAGCTTTTCCGGGCCCCAGCATTTT	CASSFSGPQHF
TRBV5-6	-	TRBJ1-1	TRBD1	TGTGCCAGCAGCTTGGCAGGGGGCATGGGCACTGAAGCTTTCTTT	CASSLAGGMGTEAFF